This T cell receptor (beta chain) was captured in a study of OX40 agonist ivuxolimab in advanced cancers. Study in general: Participants, approximately 81% male, averaged roughly 60 years of age, ranging from 23 to 79.

Anyone with autoimmune disease history or systemic immunosuppression was excluded. CDR1 and CDR2 (germline): SGDLS, YYNGEE. V lost 7 bases to trimming and J lost 2 bases; unmatched junction nucleotides: 8. The CDR3 spans 15 residues. Here immunoSEQ multiplex PCR was the method, and the copy in TCRdb shows in-frame clones only, minus some. The repertoire includes tens of thousands of clones, 90% to 95% of them detected once, and approximately 0.7% sits in the top ten. This chain uses TRBV9 with TRBJ2-3; 9 nucleotides align to TRBD2. This sequence was found in an adult with an advanced solid tumor such as melanoma, head and neck, liver or kidney cancer. The specimen comprised CD4+ or CD8+ T cells sorted from blood, sampled in a trial of the OX40 agonist ivuxolimab. As DNA, the CDR3 is TGTGCCAGCTCTCTGGCGGGAGGGCTCACAGATACGCAGTATTTT. This codes for CASSLAGGLTDTQYF.